This entry is about one TCR beta chain. Its binding antigen is unknown. Base qualities are not provided; no much larger clone lies one nucleotide away. The data were obtained in a study of T cell changes during pregnancy in multiple sclerosis (dated by TCRdb to about 2019). About the investigation overall: The study looked at changes in the T cell repertoire across pregnancy in women with multiple sclerosis.

CDR1 and CDR2 (SGHTA, FQGNSA) derive from the germline V gene. The CDR3 holds 13 amino acids from the cysteine to the phenylalanine. Here the CDR3 DNA is all that survives: 39 bases in frame from base 1. Trimming removed 8 bases from V and 8 bases from J; the gene matches leave 5 bases unexplained. The method behind the library was the immunoSEQ multiplex PCR assay. Not all clones reach the TCRdb copy of this immuneACCESS table, which keeps in-frame sequences only. Checked studies attribute under half of the gap to unresolved V genes and leave the rest unexplained. A total of 30,000 or so clones appear in this sample, approximately 91% of them only once. The ten largest clones capture more than 6.5% of the sample.

The clonotype was recovered from a female donor with multiple sclerosis, enrolled in a pregnancy study. Sequenced here: CD8+ T cells from peripheral blood mononuclear cells, sampled after pregnancy. The chain is assembled from TRBV7-2 and TRBJ1-4; 10 bases in the middle match TRBD1. The base sequence is TGTGCCAGCTCCGGGACAGGGGACGAAAAACTGTTTTTT. Its protein is CASSGTGDEKLFF. The full variable domain, completed from the reference TRBV7-2 and TRBJ1-4 proteins outside the CDR3, reads GAGVSQSPSNKVTEKGKDVELRCDPISGHTALYWYRQSLGQGLEFLIYFQGNSAPDKSGLPSDRFSAERTGGSVSTLTIQRTQQEDSAVYLCASSGTGDEKLFFGSGTQLSVL.